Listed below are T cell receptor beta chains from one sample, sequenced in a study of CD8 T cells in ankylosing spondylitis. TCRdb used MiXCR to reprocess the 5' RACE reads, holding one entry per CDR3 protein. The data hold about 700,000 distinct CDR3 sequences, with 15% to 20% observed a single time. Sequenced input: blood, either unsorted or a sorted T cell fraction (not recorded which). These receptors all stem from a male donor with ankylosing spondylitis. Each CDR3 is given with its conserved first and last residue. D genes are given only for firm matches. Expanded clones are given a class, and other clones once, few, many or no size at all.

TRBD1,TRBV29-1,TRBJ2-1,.,CSSQGSAGVNEQFF,TGCAGCTCACAGGGGTCTGCGGGTGTAAATGAGCAGTTCTTC
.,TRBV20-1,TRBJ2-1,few,CSATQLATYNEQFF,TGCAGTGCAACACAACTAGCCACCTACAATGAGCAGTTCTTC
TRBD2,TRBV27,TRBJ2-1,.,CASSLWGLAGGEQFF,TGTGCCAGCAGTTTATGGGGACTAGCGGGTGGTGAGCAGTTCTTC
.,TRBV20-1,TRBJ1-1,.,CSARAPSSGNTEAFF,TGCAGTGCTAGGGCCCCAAGTTCTGGGAACACTGAAGCTTTCTTT
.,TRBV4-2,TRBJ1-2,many,CASSPSPGESNYGYTF,TGTGCCAGCAGCCCCAGCCCGGGGGAGTCTAACTATGGCTACACCTTC
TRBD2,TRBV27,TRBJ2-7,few,CASSSQTSGRSYEQYF,TGTGCCAGCAGTTCCCAAACTAGCGGGCGCTCCTACGAGCAGTACTTC
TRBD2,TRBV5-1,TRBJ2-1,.,CASSLGVGLAYNEQFF,TGCGCCAGCAGCTTGGGGGTCGGACTAGCGTACAATGAGCAGTTCTTC
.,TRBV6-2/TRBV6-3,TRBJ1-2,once,CASRGETYGYTF,TGTGCCAGCAGAGGGGAAACCTATGGCTACACCTTC
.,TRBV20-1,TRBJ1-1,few,CSARGYRETEAFF,TGCAGTGCTAGGGGTTACAGGGAAACTGAAGCTTTCTTT
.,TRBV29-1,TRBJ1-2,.,CSVRGSQAGGGYTF,TGCAGCGTTCGAGGGTCCCAGGCGGGTGGCGGCTACACCTTC
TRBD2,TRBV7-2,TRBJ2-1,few,CASSTSDVSGTEQFF,TGTGCCAGCAGCACTAGTGATGTTAGCGGGACGGAGCAGTTCTTC
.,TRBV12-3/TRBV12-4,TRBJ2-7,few,CASSISVHEQYF,TGTGCCAGCAGTATTAGCGTCCACGAGCAGTACTTC
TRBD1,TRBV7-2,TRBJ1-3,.,CASSPKTGFGNTIYF,TGTGCCAGCAGCCCGAAGACAGGGTTCGGAAACACCATATATTTT
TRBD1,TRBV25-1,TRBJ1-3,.,CASRGQGLENTIYF,TGTGCCAGCAGAGGACAGGGGCTCGAAAACACCATATATTTT
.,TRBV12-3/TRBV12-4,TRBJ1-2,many,CASSRGLGANYGYTF,TGTGCCAGCAGTCGGGGCCTTGGGGCTAACTATGGCTACACCTTC
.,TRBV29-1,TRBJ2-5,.,CSARPDPETQYF,TGCAGCGCCCGACCGGACCCAGAGACCCAGTACTTC
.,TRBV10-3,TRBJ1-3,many,CATNDLRSALSGNTIYF,TGTGCCACCAATGATTTGCGATCAGCCCTCTCTGGAAACACCATATATTTT
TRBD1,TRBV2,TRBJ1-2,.,CASTVGAGGDYTF,TGTGCCAGCACCGTTGGGGCAGGGGGCGACTACACCTTC
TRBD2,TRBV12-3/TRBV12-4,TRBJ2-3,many,CASSSSGLGTDTQYF,TGTGCCAGCAGTTCTAGCGGGTTAGGCACAGATACGCAGTATTTT
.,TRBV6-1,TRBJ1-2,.,CASSKGGRANTNYGYTF,TGTGCCAGCAGCAAGGGGGGCAGAGCCAATACTAACTATGGCTACACCTTC
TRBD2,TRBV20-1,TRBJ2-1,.,CSAHKRENNEQFF,TGCAGTGCCCACAAGCGGGAGAACAATGAGCAGTTCTTC
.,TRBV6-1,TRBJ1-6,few,CASRPGGLYSPLHF,TGTGCCAGCAGACCGGGAGGACTATATTCACCCCTCCACTTT
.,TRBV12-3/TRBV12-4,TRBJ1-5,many,CASSLWSNQPQHF,TGTGCCAGCAGTTTATGGAGCAATCAGCCCCAGCATTTT
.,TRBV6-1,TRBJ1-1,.,CASSGQAGGTEAFF,TGTGCCAGCAGTGGCCAAGCGGGGGGTACTGAAGCTTTCTTT
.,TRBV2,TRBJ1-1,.,CASSGAYTEAFF,TGTGCCAGCAGTGGGGCGTACACTGAAGCTTTCTTT
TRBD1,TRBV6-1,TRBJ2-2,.,CASRDRTGSTGELFF,TGTGCCAGCAGGGATCGGACAGGGAGCACCGGGGAGCTGTTTTTT
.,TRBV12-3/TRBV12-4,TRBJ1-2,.,CASTFARAYGYTF,TGTGCCAGCACTTTCGCCAGGGCCTATGGCTACACCTTC
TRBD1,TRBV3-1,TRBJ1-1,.,CASSQRDRYEAFF,TGTGCCAGCAGCCAAAGGGACAGGTATGAAGCTTTCTTT
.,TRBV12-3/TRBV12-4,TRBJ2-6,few,CASSLRLRDSPSGANVLTF,TGTGCCAGCAGTTTGAGATTGAGAGACAGTCCCTCTGGGGCCAACGTCCTGACTTTC